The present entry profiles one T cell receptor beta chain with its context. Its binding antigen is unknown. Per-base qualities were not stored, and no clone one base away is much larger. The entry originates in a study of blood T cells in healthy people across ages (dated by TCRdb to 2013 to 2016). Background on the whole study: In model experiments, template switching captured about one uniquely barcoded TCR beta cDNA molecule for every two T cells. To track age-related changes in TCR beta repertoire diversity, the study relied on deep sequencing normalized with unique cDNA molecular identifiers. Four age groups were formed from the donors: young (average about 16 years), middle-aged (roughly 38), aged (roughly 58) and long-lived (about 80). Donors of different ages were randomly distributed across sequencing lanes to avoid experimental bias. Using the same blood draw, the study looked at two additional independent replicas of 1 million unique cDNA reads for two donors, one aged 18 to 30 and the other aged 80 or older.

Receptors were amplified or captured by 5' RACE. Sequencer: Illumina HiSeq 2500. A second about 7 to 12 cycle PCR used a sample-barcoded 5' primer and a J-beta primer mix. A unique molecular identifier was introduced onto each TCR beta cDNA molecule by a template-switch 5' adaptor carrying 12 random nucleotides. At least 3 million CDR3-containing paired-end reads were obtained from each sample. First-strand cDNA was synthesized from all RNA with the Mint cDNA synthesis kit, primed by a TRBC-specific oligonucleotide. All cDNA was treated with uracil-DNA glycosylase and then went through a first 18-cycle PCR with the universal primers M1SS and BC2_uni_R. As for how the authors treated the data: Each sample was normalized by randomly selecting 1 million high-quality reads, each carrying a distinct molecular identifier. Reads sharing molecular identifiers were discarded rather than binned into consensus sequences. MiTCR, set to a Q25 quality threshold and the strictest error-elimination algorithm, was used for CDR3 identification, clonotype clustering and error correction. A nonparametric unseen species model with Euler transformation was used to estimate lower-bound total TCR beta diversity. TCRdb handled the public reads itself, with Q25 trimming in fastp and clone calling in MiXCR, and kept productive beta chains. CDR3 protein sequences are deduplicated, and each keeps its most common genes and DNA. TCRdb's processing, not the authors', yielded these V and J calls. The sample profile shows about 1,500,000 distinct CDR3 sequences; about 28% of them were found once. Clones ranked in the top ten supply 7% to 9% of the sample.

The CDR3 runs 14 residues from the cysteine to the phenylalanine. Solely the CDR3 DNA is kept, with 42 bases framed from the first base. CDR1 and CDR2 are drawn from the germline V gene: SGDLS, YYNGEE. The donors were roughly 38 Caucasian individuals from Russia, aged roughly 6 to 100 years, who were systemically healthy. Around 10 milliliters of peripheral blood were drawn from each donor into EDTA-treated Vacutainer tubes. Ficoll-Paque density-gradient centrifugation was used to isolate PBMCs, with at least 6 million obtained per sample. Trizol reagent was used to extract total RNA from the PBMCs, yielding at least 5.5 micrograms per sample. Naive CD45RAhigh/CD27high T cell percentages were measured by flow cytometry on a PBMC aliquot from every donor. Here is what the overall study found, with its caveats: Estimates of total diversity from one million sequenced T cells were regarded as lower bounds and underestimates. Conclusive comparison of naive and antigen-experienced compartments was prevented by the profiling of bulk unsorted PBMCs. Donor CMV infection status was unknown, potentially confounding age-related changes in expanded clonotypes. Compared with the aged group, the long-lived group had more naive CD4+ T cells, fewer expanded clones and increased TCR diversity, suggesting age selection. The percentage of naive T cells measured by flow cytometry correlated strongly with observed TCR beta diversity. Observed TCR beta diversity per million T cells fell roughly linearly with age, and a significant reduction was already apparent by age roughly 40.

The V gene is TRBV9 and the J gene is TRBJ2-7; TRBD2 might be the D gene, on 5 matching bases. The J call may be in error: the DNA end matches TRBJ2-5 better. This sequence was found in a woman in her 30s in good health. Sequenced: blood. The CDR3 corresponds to CASSRTSGAETQYF. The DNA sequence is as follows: TGTGCCAGCAGCAGAACAAGCGGTGCGGAGACCCAGTACTTC.